Included here is one T cell receptor (beta chain) sequence, with context. In the source study's methods: From reference gene primer amplification, estimates of nucleated cell counts were derived. Here immunoSEQ multiplex PCR was the method, and the copy in TCRdb shows in-frame clones only, minus some. The DNA was the basis for D and trimming; V, J and clone size are from that table. There are some 530,000 clones in the sample; approximately 83% occur only once, and more than 3% lies in the top ten. The CDR3 is 15 residues long. The germline V gene has CDR1 LGHDT and CDR2 YNNKEL (reference sequence). V lost 7 bases and J lost 5; bases outside the gene matches: 12. This entry comes from a study of blood T cell repertoires in COVID-19. For the study at large: Spain, Italy and the United States supplied samples that represented acute and convalescent COVID-19. T cells, B-cell-depleted T cells, or PBMCs supplied cDNA or gDNA.

Input material: peripheral blood. The chain uses TRBV3-1 (or the pseudogene TRBV3-2) and TRBJ2-7, with TRBD2 identical over 9 bases. This clonotype was sampled from a human donor in a cohort sampled during active COVID-19. CDR3 coding DNA: TGTGCCAGCACGCCATCCGGGACTAGCATCCACGAGCAGTACTTC. Translation: CASTPSGTSIHEQYF.